Following are 18 T cell receptor beta chains from one sample sequenced in a study of cytomegalovirus exposure and HLA in healthy donors listed by TCRdb under 2017. To prepare the library, the immunoSEQ multiplex PCR assay was applied. For the multiplex PCR, a mixture combining 60 forward primers for TCR Vbeta segments and 13 reverse primers for TCR Jbeta segments was used. TCRdb carries this immuneACCESS record with in-frame sequences only. Its versions omit some clonotypes, under half of them owing to an unresolved V gene in the studies checked, with the rest unexplained. The sample table lists about 190,000 clones, over 70% of them with a count of one. Jointly, the top ten make up 2.1% of the sample. Material for sequencing was PBMCs. The receptors come from a woman between 18 and 29 years old in good health and CMV-seropositive.

V gene TRBV5-1 combines with J gene TRBJ2-7; tentative D call: TRBD2 (5 bases). The CDR3 consists of 13 residues. The V gene lost 9 bases and the J gene lost 6 bases, with 19 bases spanning the gap. The V gene's germline CDR1 is SGHRS and CDR2 YFSETQ. CDR3 DNA sequence: TGCGCCAACACAATTCTCTTCGGGGTCGAGCAGTACGTC. Its translation: CANTILFGVEQYV.

The V gene is TRBV28, the J gene TRBJ2-7, with D hard to call. Trimming removed 10 bases from V and 1 base from J, with 11 bases in between. This CDR3 has 12 residues. CDR1 and CDR2 (germline): MDHEN, SYDVKM. In DNA, the CDR3 is TGTGCCACCCTACGCTCTTCCTACGAGCAGTACTTC. It is translated as CATLRSSYEQYF.

The rearrangement links TRBV5-4 to TRBJ2-3, with a possible D match to TRBD1 (5 bases). Looked up from germline, CDR1 is SGHNT and CDR2 is YYREEE (reference sequence). This CDR3 is 16 amino acids long. V shed 3 bases and J shed 0 bases, with 14 bases lying between them. The CDR3 loop reads CASSSHRSTSTDTQYF. CDR3 nucleotide sequence: TGTGCCAGCAGCTCCCACAGGTCTACTAGCACAGATACGCAGTATTTT.

In this sample, this clone turned up once. At one of its ends the junction is not consistent with the germline gene, which may arise from a read error. The chain uses TRBV7-9 and TRBJ2-3; D perhaps matches TRBD1 (6 bases). CDR3 size: 16 residues. The germline CDR1 and CDR2 sequences are SEHNR and FQNEAQ (reference sequence). CDR3 coding DNA: TGTTCCAGCAGCTTAGTACGTGGGGGCTACACAGATACGCAGTATTTT. It yields the protein CSSSLVRGGYTDTQYF.

J is TRBJ2-7 and V is TRBV7-9, with TRBD1 matching 9 bases. This CDR3 is built from 15 residues. Germline lookup yields CDR1 SEHNR and CDR2 FQNEAQ (reference sequence). J lost 5 bases, V lost 4 bases, and 9 bases had no gene match. CDR3 amino acids: CASSSSGQGRDEQYV. The DNA for the CDR3 is TGTGCCAGCAGCTCGTCGGGACAGGGAAGGGACGAGCAGTACGTC.

The chain employs TRBV30 and TRBJ1-2; D possibly corresponds to TRBD1 (5 bases). V dropped 4 bases and J dropped 5 bases, with 11 bases sitting between them. The germline gives CDR1 GTSNPN, CDR2 SVGIG (reference sequence). The CDR3 is made up of 12 amino acids. In nucleotides, the CDR3 is TGTGCCTGGAACCTCCAGGGTTATGGCTACACCTTC. Protein product: CAWNLQGYGYTF.

The chain links TRBV4-2 to TRBJ1-1; D is undetermined. Between the trimmed V and J ends, which lost 4 bases and 7 bases, there was a span of 13 bases. Germline V gene lookup returns CDR1 LGHNA and CDR2 YNFKEQ. The CDR3 covers 13 residues. The CDR3: CASSPSLTVEAFF. The CDR3 DNA reads TGTGCCAGCAGCCCCTCACTTACCGTTGAAGCTTTCTTT.

This sequence joins TRBV5-4 and TRBJ2-1; no clear D gene. Germline CDR1 and CDR2: SGHNT and YYREEE (reference sequence). The CDR3 loop spans 13 amino acids. The germline V and J ends were trimmed by 3 bases and 7 bases, with 11 bases remaining between them. CDR3 nucleotide sequence: TGTGCCAGCAGCTCTGCCCTAGGTAATGAGCAGTTCTTC. It translates to CASSSALGNEQFF.

The chain uses TRBV15 and TRBJ1-5, with D hard to call. Germline assignment: CDR1 LNHNV and CDR2 YYDKDF (reference sequence). Between the trimmed V and J ends, which lost 0 bases and 0 bases, there was a span of 9 bases. CDR3 size: 16 residues. The DNA for the CDR3 is TGTGCCACCAGCAGAGATCTGGGCTATAGCAATCAGCCCCAGCATTTT. Translation: CATSRDLGYSNQPQHF. The full variable domain, in which reference TRBV15 and TRBJ1-5 provide the parts outside the CDR3, is DAMVIQNPRYQVTQFGKPVTLSCSQTLNHNVMYWYQQKSSQAPKLLFHYYDKDFNNEADTPDNFQSRRPNTSFCFLDIRSPGLGDTAMYLCATSRDLGYSNQPQHFGDGTRLSIL.

This clone was detected a few times. This chain joins TRBV6-5 and TRBJ2-7, with D possibly being TRBD2 (6 bases). This CDR3 is built from 13 residues. CDR1 MNHEY and CDR2 SVGAGI come from the germline V gene. Trimming took off 6 bases at V and 4 bases at J, with 13 bases between the two ends. CDR3 region: CASRPGARYEQYV. The CDR3 coding sequence is TGTGCCAGCAGACCGGGAGCCCGTTACGAGCAGTACGTC.

The chain uses TRBV5-1 and TRBJ2-3, with 7 bases aligning to TRBD2. Germline lookup yields CDR1 SGHRS and CDR2 YFSETQ. The CDR3 loop spans 16 amino acids. With 0 bases clipped from V and 2 bases from J, the junction kept 6 bases outside the gene matches. The CDR3 DNA sequence: TGCGCCAGCAGCTTGGACGGGGCGGGGGTCACAGATACGCAGTATTTT. It is translated as CASSLDGAGVTDTQYF.

V and J are TRBV6-5 and TRBJ2-2; 10 nucleotides line up with TRBD1. The ends lost 5 bases at V and 3 bases at J; junction bases unmatched: 3. The CDR3 loop spans 15 amino acids. Germline assignment: CDR1 MNHEY and CDR2 SVGAGI. CDR3 region: CASSTDRGHTGELFF. In DNA, the CDR3 is TGTGCCAGCAGTACTGACAGGGGGCACACCGGGGAGCTGTTTTTT.

The chain carries TRBV5-6 and TRBJ2-5; D is perhaps TRBD2 (6 bases). The end of the DNA fits TRBJ2-7 better, so the J call may be wrong. The CDR3 sequence is 13 residues long. Germline assignment: CDR1 SGHDT and CDR2 YYEEEE. CDR3 in DNA: TGTGCCAGCAGCGCCGGGGGTACCTACGAGCAGTACTTC. Amino acid sequence: CASSAGGTYEQYF.

This clone was detected only once. The chain joins TRBV10-3 to TRBJ2-1; perhaps TRBD2 as D (6 bases). Germline CDR1 reads ENHRY; CDR2 reads SYGVKD. Trimming shortened V by 0 bases and J by 8 bases, and 11 bases separated the two germline ends. The CDR3 has 14 residues. For the CDR3, the DNA is TGTGCCATCAGTGAGTCGGAGGGACGTCATGAGCAGTTCTTC. Encoded protein: CAISESEGRHEQFF.

This sequence joins TRBV28 and TRBJ1-1, with D possibly TRBD1 on 5 matching bases. V gave up 2 bases and J gave up 0 bases, with 16 bases separating them. Germline assignment: CDR1 MDHEN and CDR2 SYDVKM. The CDR3 is 17 amino acids. The CDR3 here is CASSLILSAGVNTEAFF. The CDR3 nucleotides read TGTGCCAGCAGTTTAATCCTTTCCGCGGGGGTGAACACTGAAGCTTTCTTT.

This clone was seen once. This chain connects TRBV9 to TRBJ2-2; 12 bases fit TRBD1. The junction had 11 bases not matched to a gene; V was cut back by 4 bases and J by 7 bases. Germline V gene sequence: CDR1 SGDLS, CDR2 YYNGEE. The CDR3 is 17 amino acids. CDR3 loop: CASSTPGQGAPGGELFF. The CDR3 DNA sequence: TGTGCCAGCAGCACCCCGGGACAGGGGGCGCCGGGCGGGGAGCTGTTTTTT.

J is TRBJ2-6 and V is TRBV7-2; the match to TRBD1 covers 7 bases. V lost 4 bases, J lost 1 base, and 4 bases stayed unmatched. The CDR3 has 16 residues. CDR1 is SGHTA, CDR2 FQGNSA, per germline. CDR3 DNA sequence: TGTGCCAGCAGCTCGGACAGGACTTCTGGGGCCAACGTCCTGACTTTC. It encodes CASSSDRTSGANVLTF.

The chain couples TRBV5-1 to TRBJ2-5; TRBD2 might be the D (7 bases). Trimming removed 2 bases at V and 5 bases at J, with 25 bases between. The V gene's germline CDR1 is SGHRS and CDR2 YFSETQ. The CDR3 runs to 18 residues. The CDR3 nucleotides are TGCGCCAGCAGCTTAGGGTTAACGGGGGGCGACTTCAGCGAGACCCAGTACTTC. Amino acids: CASSLGLTGGDFSETQYF.